This T cell receptor (beta chain) was identified during a study of blood T cell repertoires in COVID-19 (dated by TCRdb to about 2020). General notes on the study: Samples from collaborators originated in the United States, Italy and Spain and spanned both the acute and convalescent phases of COVID-19. Nearly every sample came with metadata listing a de-identified subject ID, COVID-19 status, age in years and sex. Samples were obtained from the ongoing ImmuneRACE study (first 160 participants) and from approximately 1,200 subjects provided by 6 global collaborators. A freely available public database, intended as a resource for researchers studying the immune response to SARS-CoV-2, is where the repertoires were released. The prospective study material was composed of cDNA or gDNA derived from T cells, B-cell-depleted T cells, or PBMCs. Subjects who had been exposed to COVID-19, were actively infected with it, or had recovered from it provided the deeply sampled blood TCRbeta repertoires that made up the dataset. Where available, HLA class I and class II types were taken from metadata supplied by the sample provider and were not determined by assay-based typing.

The junction shows trimming of 5 bases on V and 7 bases on J, and the gene matches do not reach 11 bases of it. The germline V gene gives CDR1 as SGHNT and CDR2 as YENEEA. The CDR3 sequence holds 17 residues, the cysteine and phenylalanine included. Only CDR3 DNA is held: 51 bases, read in frame from base 1. TCRbeta CDR3 regions were amplified from genomic DNA using the immunoSEQ Assay, a bias-controlled multiplex PCR. In the original analysis: The number of nucleated cells in each sample was estimated from the amplification of reference gene primers within the assay. To quantify the absolute abundance of each unique TCRbeta CDR3 rearrangement, sequence reads were collapsed and filtered. Productive Simpson clonality was computed per sample as the square root of Simpson's diversity index over productive rearrangements. What TCRdb holds here is the immuneACCESS table cut down to in-frame rearrangements. Part of the clones is not present; checked against another copy, under half of the missing clones reflect an unresolved V gene, and the others are unexplained. That table gives V, J and clone size, and the DNA gave D and trimming. The sample table holds roughly 260,000 clones, of which about 90% were seen once. The ten largest clones take up 2.2% of the sample.

This clone has just a few counts. Its antigen remains undetermined. Base qualities are not recorded, but no much larger clone differs from it by a single base. Summary of the overall study and its limitations: How much clinical and demographic metadata was included differed by source and by participant, and the metadata was provided uncurated.

A second Seattle source provided samples from volunteer blood donors who had recovered from COVID-19. The collaborating institutions used their own protocols to collect whole blood in K2EDTA tubes. For TCRbeta analysis, collaborators shipped samples as frozen whole blood, isolated PBMCs, or DNA extracted from either of those sample types. The chain is assembled from TRBV11-3 and TRBJ2-1, with 13 junctional bases fitting TRBD2. The origin of this receptor is a woman aged 45-65 years who had recovered from COVID-19. Sequenced material: peripheral blood. The DNA sequence is given as TGTGCCAGCAGCCCGGGATGGACTAGCGGGAGTAAAAATGAGCAGTTCTTC. It encodes CASSPGWTSGSKNEQFF.